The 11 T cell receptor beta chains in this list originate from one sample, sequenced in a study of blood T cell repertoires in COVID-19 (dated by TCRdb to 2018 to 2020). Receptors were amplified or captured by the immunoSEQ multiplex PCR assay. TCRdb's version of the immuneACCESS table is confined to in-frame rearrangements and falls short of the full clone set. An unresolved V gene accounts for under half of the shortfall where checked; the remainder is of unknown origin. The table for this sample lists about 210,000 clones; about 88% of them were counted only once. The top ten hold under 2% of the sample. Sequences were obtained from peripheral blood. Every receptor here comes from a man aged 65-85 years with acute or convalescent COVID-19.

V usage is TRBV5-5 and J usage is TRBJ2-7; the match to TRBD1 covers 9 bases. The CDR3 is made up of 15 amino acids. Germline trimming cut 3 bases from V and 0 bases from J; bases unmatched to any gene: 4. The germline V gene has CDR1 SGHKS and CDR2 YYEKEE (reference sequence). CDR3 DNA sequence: TGTGCCAGCAGCTCCGGGACAGGGAGCTCCTACGAGCAGTACTTC. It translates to CASSSGTGSSYEQYF. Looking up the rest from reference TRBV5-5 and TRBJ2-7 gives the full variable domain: DAGVTQSPTHLIKTRGQQVTLRCSPISGHKSVSWYQQVLGQGPQFIFQYYEKEERGRGNFPDRFSARQFPNYSSELNVNALLLGDSALYLCASSSGTGSSYEQYFGPGTRLTVT.

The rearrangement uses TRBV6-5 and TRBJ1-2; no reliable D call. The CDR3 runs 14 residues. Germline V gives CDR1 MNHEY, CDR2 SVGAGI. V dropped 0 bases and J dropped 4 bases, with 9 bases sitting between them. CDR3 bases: TGTGCCAGCAGTTACTCGAGCGATATCTATGGCTACACCTTC. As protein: CASSYSSDIYGYTF.

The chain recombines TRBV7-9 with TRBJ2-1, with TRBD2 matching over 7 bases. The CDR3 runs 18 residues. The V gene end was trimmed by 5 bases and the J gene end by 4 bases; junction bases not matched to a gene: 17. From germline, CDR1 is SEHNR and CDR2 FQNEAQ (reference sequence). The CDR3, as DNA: TGTGCCAGCAGCCCCCCCTTCTTCGCTAGCGGAGCATACAATGAGCAGTTCTTC. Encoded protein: CASSPPFFASGAYNEQFF.

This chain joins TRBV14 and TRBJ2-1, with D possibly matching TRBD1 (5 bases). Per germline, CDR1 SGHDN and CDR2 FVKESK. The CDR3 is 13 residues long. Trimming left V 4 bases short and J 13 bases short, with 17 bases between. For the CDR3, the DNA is TGTGCCAGCAGCCCGATGGCCGGACATTTTCAGTTCTTC. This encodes CASSPMAGHFQFF.

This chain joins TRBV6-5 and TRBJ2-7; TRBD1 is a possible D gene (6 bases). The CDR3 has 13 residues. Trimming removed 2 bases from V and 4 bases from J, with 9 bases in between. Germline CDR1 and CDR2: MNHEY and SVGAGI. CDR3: CASSYATGYEQYF. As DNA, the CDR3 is TGTGCCAGCAGTTACGCAACAGGGTACGAGCAGTACTTC.

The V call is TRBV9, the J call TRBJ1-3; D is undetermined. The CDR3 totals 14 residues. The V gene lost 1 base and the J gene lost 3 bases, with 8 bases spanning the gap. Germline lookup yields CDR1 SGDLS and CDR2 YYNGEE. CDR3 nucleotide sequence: TGTGCCAGCAGCGTACGGGTAGATGGAAACACCATATATTTT. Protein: CASSVRVDGNTIYF.

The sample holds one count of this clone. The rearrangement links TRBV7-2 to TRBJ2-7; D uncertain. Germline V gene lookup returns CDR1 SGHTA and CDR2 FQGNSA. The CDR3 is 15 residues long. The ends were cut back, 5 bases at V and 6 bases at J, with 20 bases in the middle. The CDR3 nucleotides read TGTGCCAGCAGCCACCCGAGTAGACATTCCGGCGAGCAGTACTTC. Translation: CASSHPSRHSGEQYF.

The CDR3 protein is CASSLTGGDSEAFF. The CDR3 DNA reads as TGTGCCAGCAGCTTAACGGGTGGGGACTCTGAAGCTTTCTTT. This sequence joins TRBV7-3 and TRBJ1-1; a weak D match, TRBD1 (5 bases). Trimming cost V 0 bases and J 6 bases, with 11 bases left between them. The CDR3 consists of 14 residues. The V gene's germline CDR1 is SGHTA and CDR2 FQGTGA.

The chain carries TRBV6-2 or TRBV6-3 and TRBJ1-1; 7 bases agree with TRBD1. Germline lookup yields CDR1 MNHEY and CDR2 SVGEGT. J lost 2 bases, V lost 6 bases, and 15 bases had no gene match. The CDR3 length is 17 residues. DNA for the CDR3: TGTGCCAGCAGCCCCGGACAGGAACTGAGGGGTAACACTGAAGCTTTCTTT. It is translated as CASSPGQELRGNTEAFF.

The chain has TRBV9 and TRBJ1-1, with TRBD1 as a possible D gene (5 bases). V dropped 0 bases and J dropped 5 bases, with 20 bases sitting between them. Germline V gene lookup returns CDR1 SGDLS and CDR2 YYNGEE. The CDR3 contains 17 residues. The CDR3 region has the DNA TGTGCCAGCAGCGTAGTAATCGGGCTGTCGGGGGTAACTGAAGCTTTCTTT. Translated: CASSVVIGLSGVTEAFF.

The CDR3 sequence is CATSTHLQGTYEQYF. CDR3 nucleotide sequence: TGTGCCACCAGCACCCACCTCCAGGGGACCTACGAGCAGTACTTC. V and J are TRBV15 and TRBJ2-7; weak D call: TRBD1 (6 bases). The V gene's germline CDR1 is LNHNV and CDR2 YYDKDF (reference sequence). This CDR3 is built from 15 residues. V was trimmed by 4 bases and J by 2 bases, leaving 15 bases between them.